Below are 26 T cell receptor beta chains sequenced from a single sample in a study of T cells in Graves' hyperthyroidism and ophthalmopathy. Amplification targeted TCR beta CDR3 regions from RNA transcripts. An initial round of RT-PCR targeting the TCR CDR3 relied on the HTBI primer set. TCRdb passed the multiplex PCR reads through MiXCR, listing each CDR3 protein once. The table shows hundreds of thousands of distinct CDR3 sequences, with around 15% occurring only once. Sequenced material: blood. The receptors were sampled from a woman aged 25 to 39 with Graves' hyperthyroidism.

This clonotype was observed many times. CDR3 protein: CASSLTSLFRDTQYF. The CDR3 bases are TGCGCCAGCAGCTTGACTAGTCTATTCCGAGATACGCAGTATTTT. The chain links TRBV5-1 to TRBJ2-3; the D gene is possibly TRBD2 (5 bases). The CDR3 loop spans 15 amino acids. Germline-derived CDR1 and CDR2 are SGHRS and YFSETQ. V lost 1 base and J lost 5, with 14 bases in between.

CDR3 nucleotides: TGTGCCAGCAAAGAGCTAGCGGGAGATACGCAGTATTTT. It specifies CASKELAGDTQYF. The chain employs TRBV6-2 or TRBV6-3 and TRBJ2-3; 8 nucleotides match TRBD2. This CDR3 comprises 13 residues. From germline, CDR1 is MNHEY and CDR2 SVGEGT. J gave up 5 bases and V 7 bases, and 5 bases lay outside the gene matches.

J is TRBJ1-5 and V is TRBV6-1, with no clear D. Trimming shortened V by 8 bases and J by 0 bases, and 11 bases separated the two germline ends. The CDR3 length is 14 residues. Germline V gene lookup returns CDR1 MNHNS and CDR2 SASEGT. The CDR3 coding sequence is TGTGCCAGCGGAGTCGGCTATAGCAATCAGCCCCAGCATTTT. Amino acids: CASGVGYSNQPQHF.

This clonotype was counted only a few times. Mismatch with germline at one junction end may stem from a read error. The chain links TRBV20-1 to TRBJ2-1; D unresolved. The germline gives CDR1 DFQATT, CDR2 SNEGSKA (reference sequence). The CDR3 length is 11 residues. The CDR3 region has the DNA TGCAGTGCTAGGTCCTTCAATGAGCAGTTCTTC. Its protein is CSARSFNEQFF.

The rearrangement links TRBV3-1 to TRBJ2-5; a weak D match, TRBD2 (5 bases). The CDR3 runs 13 residues. The germline V gene encodes CDR1 LGHDT and CDR2 YNNKEL (reference sequence). V shed 7 bases and J shed 4 bases, with 13 bases lying between them. The CDR3, as DNA: TGTGCCAGCAAGAAGGACTCCTTAGAGACCCAGTACTTC. It is translated as CASKKDSLETQYF.

This clonotype was observed many times. The V call is TRBV6-5, the J call TRBJ2-7; a weak D match, TRBD2 (5 bases). Germline CDR1 and CDR2: MNHEY and SVGAGI. V lost 2 bases, J lost 4 bases, and 9 bases lay in between. The CDR3 is 13 amino acids. Written as DNA, the CDR3 is TGTGCCAGCAGTTACGCTAGCTCATACGAGCAGTACTTC. It translates to CASSYASSYEQYF.

This clonotype was recorded at least ten times. The chain links TRBV7-2 to TRBJ2-3; 7 nucleotides match TRBD2. The germline V gene has CDR1 SGHTA and CDR2 FQGNSA. V lost 2 bases and J lost 0; bases outside the gene matches: 2. There are 15 residues in the CDR3. The DNA for the CDR3 is TGTGCCAGCAGCTTACCAGCGGGGAGCACAGATACGCAGTATTTT. It yields the protein CASSLPAGSTDTQYF.

This clonotype has ten or more counts. The chain has TRBV28 and TRBJ2-7; 8 nucleotides agree with TRBD2. Trimming cost V 5 bases and J 3 bases; bases outside gene matches: 9. Germline values: CDR1 MDHEN, CDR2 SYDVKM. The CDR3 extends over 15 amino acids. In DNA, the CDR3 is TGTGCCAGCAGTCCCACGGGACTAGACTACTACGAGCAGTACTTC. This encodes CASSPTGLDYYEQYF.

In its sample, this clonotype was seen a few times. The chain employs TRBV6-1 and TRBJ2-2; the D is unclear. Trimming stripped 7 bases from V and 7 bases from J, with 7 bases between. The germline V gene encodes CDR1 MNHNS and CDR2 SASEGT. The CDR3 totals 11 residues. CDR3: CASNGGGELFF. For the CDR3, the DNA is TGTGCCAGCAATGGTGGCGGGGAGCTGTTTTTT.

In this sample, this clonotype turned up many times. The rearrangement uses TRBV2 and TRBJ2-1; D gene ambiguous. This CDR3 comprises 14 residues. CDR1 and CDR2 (germline): SNHLY, FYNNEI. V was trimmed by 4 bases and J by 6 bases, leaving 13 bases between them. The DNA for the CDR3 is TGTGCCAGCAGTGTCTCCTCTATAGGCAATGAGCAGTTCTTC. Its translation is CASSVSSIGNEQFF.

This clonotype came up many times. The gene calls are TRBV20-1 and TRBJ2-1; the match to TRBD2 covers 8 bases. The CDR3 totals 14 residues. Germline values: CDR1 DFQATT, CDR2 SNEGSKA (reference sequence). The trim removed 3 bases at V and 8 bases at J, leaving 9 bases unmatched. In DNA form, the CDR3 reads TGCAGTGCTAGGGACGGGAGGGCCCTCGATGAGCAGTTCTTC. As protein: CSARDGRALDEQFF.

The chain employs TRBV5-1 and TRBJ1-1; 8 nucleotides agree with TRBD1. V lost 0 bases, J lost 0 bases, and 13 bases stayed unmatched. The CDR3 is 19 amino acids. Germline CDR1 and CDR2: SGHRS and YFSETQ. CDR3: CASSLVPSGGGGVNTEAFF. As DNA, the CDR3 is TGCGCCAGCAGCTTGGTCCCGTCAGGGGGCGGTGGGGTGAACACTGAAGCTTTCTTT. Drawing the rest from reference TRBV5-1 and TRBJ1-1, the complete variable domain is KAGVTQTPRYLIKTRGQQVTLSCSPISGHRSVSWYQQTPGQGLQFLFEYFSETQRNKGNFPGRFSGRQFSNSRSEMNVSTLELGDSALYLCASSLVPSGGGGVNTEAFFGQGTRLTVV.

This clonotype was seen many times. This rearrangement joins TRBV7-2 to TRBJ2-3; D ambiguous. Germline V lookup: CDR1 SGHTA, CDR2 FQGNSA. Trimming removed 2 bases at V and 0 bases at J, with 12 bases between. The CDR3 consists of 16 residues. CDR3: CASSLWSGESTDTQYF. CDR3 nucleotides: TGTGCCAGCAGCTTATGGTCCGGAGAAAGCACAGATACGCAGTATTTT. Together with reference TRBV7-2 and TRBJ2-3, the CDR3 gives the full variable domain: GAGVSQSPSNKVTEKGKDVELRCDPISGHTALYWYRQSLGQGLEFLIYFQGNSAPDKSGLPSDRFSAERTGGSVSTLTIQRTQQEDSAVYLCASSLWSGESTDTQYFGPGTRLTVL.

The sample holds a few counts of this clonotype. At one end the junction does not follow the germline gene, possibly because of a read error. The chain recombines TRBV5-1 with TRBJ2-7; 11 nucleotides align to TRBD1. The CDR3 runs 15 residues. Germline-derived CDR1 and CDR2 are SGHRS and YFSETQ. The CDR3 DNA reads as TGCGCCAGCAGCGAGGGACAGGGGGTCTCCTACAAGCAGTACTTC. Translating it yields CASSEGQGVSYKQYF.

The J gene is TRBJ2-7, the V gene TRBV29-1; 10 bases line up with TRBD1. Germline CDR1 and CDR2: SQVTM and ANQGSEA. CDR3 length equals 17 residues. V was pared by 7 bases and J by 3 bases, with 18 bases of the junction left unmatched. CDR3 protein: CSASSDPRTGGFYEQYF. The CDR3 bases are TGCAGCGCCAGCAGTGACCCTCGGACAGGGGGGTTCTACGAGCAGTACTTC.

This clonotype was counted ten times or more. The CDR3 nucleotides are TGCAGTGCTTACGGACTAGCGGAGACCTACGAGCAGTACTTC. It translates to CSAYGLAETYEQYF. The chain recombines TRBV20-1 with TRBJ2-7; 10 bases line up with TRBD2. Trimming removed 5 bases from V and 2 bases from J; junction bases left unmatched: 6. CDR1 and CDR2 (germline): DFQATT, SNEGSKA (reference sequence). The CDR3 has 14 residues.

This clonotype has a handful of counts. This chain links TRBV6-1 with TRBJ1-2, with 12 positions matching TRBD1. CDR1 MNHNS and CDR2 SASEGT come from the germline V gene. V trimming: 1 base; J trimming: 7 bases; junction bases outside the gene matches: 7. The CDR3 sequence is 16 residues long. The CDR3 DNA sequence: TGTGCCAGCAGTGAAGTTGGGACAGGGGGCGCGAGTGGCTACACCTTC. Protein product: CASSEVGTGGASGYTF.

This clonotype was seen ten or more times. The genes are TRBV2 and TRBJ2-7; 10 nucleotides align to TRBD1. J was trimmed by 2 bases and V by 4 bases; bases with no gene match: 2. Germline V gene sequence: CDR1 SNHLY, CDR2 FYNNEI. The CDR3 extends over 14 amino acids. The CDR3: CASSVGTGAYEQYF. The CDR3 nucleotides read TGTGCCAGCAGTGTTGGGACAGGGGCCTACGAGCAGTACTTC.

This clonotype showed up many times. The chain combines TRBV20-1 with TRBJ2-5; no definite D call. CDR1 is DFQATT and CDR2 is SNEGSKA in the germline V gene (reference sequence). The CDR3 sequence is 14 residues long. V was clipped by 1 base and J by 1 base, with 10 bases between them. The CDR3 coding sequence is TGCAGTGCTAGAGGGCAGTGGCTCCAAGAGACCCAGTACTTC. Amino acid sequence: CSARGQWLQETQYF.

The J gene is TRBJ2-3, the V gene TRBV24-1; 7 bases fit TRBD2. The CDR3 length is 17 residues. The J segment lost 1 base and the V segment lost 4 bases, leaving 10 bases of the junction unmatched. The germline CDR1 and CDR2 sequences are KGHDR and SFDVKD. In DNA form, the CDR3 reads TGTGCCACCAGTGAGTACTATAGCGGGCCAGGCACAGATACGCAGTATTTT. Amino acid sequence: CATSEYYSGPGTDTQYF.

This chain uses TRBV6-1 with TRBJ1-1, with D perhaps TRBD1 (5 bases). CDR3 length: 14 amino acids. Trimming cost V 3 bases and J 3 bases, with 11 bases left between them. Germline CDR1 and CDR2: MNHNS and SASEGT. CDR3 in amino acids: CASSETAGDTEAFF. The CDR3, as DNA: TGTGCCAGCAGTGAGACAGCGGGTGACACTGAAGCTTTCTTT.

The V and J genes are TRBV11-3 and TRBJ2-7; D could derive from TRBD1 or TRBD2 (5 bases each). The CDR3 spans 15 residues. Trimming cost V 2 bases and J 1 base, with 12 bases left between them. In germline, CDR1 is SGHNT, CDR2 YENEEA. For the CDR3, the DNA is TGTGCCAGCAGCTTATTCAGGGAGAAGTCCTACGAGCAGTACTTC. Its translation is CASSLFREKSYEQYF.

This clonotype was observed at least ten times. The chain has TRBV7-2 and TRBJ2-1; TRBD1 or TRBD2 may be the D gene (5 bases each). Trimming took 5 bases from V and 8 from J, leaving 19 bases between them. There are 15 residues in the CDR3. CDR1 is SGHTA, CDR2 FQGNSA, per germline. The CDR3 DNA sequence: TGTGCCAGCAGCCCAACCCGGGACCCAGTCTATGAGCAGTTCTTC. Protein product: CASSPTRDPVYEQFF. Using reference TRBV7-2 and TRBJ2-1 for the parts outside the CDR3, the full variable domain is GAGVSQSPSNKVTEKGKDVELRCDPISGHTALYWYRQSLGQGLEFLIYFQGNSAPDKSGLPSDRFSAERTGGSVSTLTIQRTQQEDSAVYLCASSPTRDPVYEQFFGPGTRLTVL.

This clonotype was seen repeatedly, ten times or more. J is TRBJ2-3 and V is TRBV20-1; no definite D call. The V and J ends lost 6 bases and 6 bases respectively, with 13 bases between them. The CDR3 totals 12 residues. Looked up from germline, CDR1 is DFQATT and CDR2 is SNEGSKA (reference sequence). The chain's CDR3 is CSAPFRRDTQYF. In DNA, the CDR3 is TGCAGTGCCCCGTTTCGACGGGATACGCAGTATTTT.

The table lists this clonotype with many counts. V and J are TRBV24-1 and TRBJ2-5; D perhaps matches TRBD1 (6 bases). V lost 3 bases to trimming and J lost 4 bases, with 14 bases between them. This CDR3 is 15 amino acids long. The germline V gene encodes CDR1 KGHDR and CDR2 SFDVKD. The CDR3 loop reads CATSDTRQAGETQYF. In DNA, the CDR3 is TGTGCCACCAGTGATACCCGACAGGCTGGAGAGACCCAGTACTTC.

This chain links TRBV10-1 with TRBJ2-1; no firm D call. Trimming took 3 bases from V and 8 from J, leaving 5 bases between them. The V gene's germline CDR1 is WNHNN and CDR2 SYGVQD (reference sequence). The CDR3 is made up of 11 amino acids. CDR3 in DNA: TGCGCCAGCAGTGAAGGGCATGAGCAGTTCTTC. Translated, it gives CASSEGHEQFF.